The next 10 T cell receptor beta chains were all read from a single sample in a study of cytomegalovirus exposure and HLA in healthy donors. PCR was performed using 60 Vbeta and 13 Jbeta primers. Sequencing was performed with immunoSEQ multiplex PCR; in TCRdb, only in-frame clones are kept and a portion is missing. The sample lists 150,000 to 200,000 clones; roughly 73% were seen once. Input material: PBMCs. The receptors shown here come from a woman in her forties in good health and CMV-seropositive.

There are a few counts of this clone. DNA of the CDR3: TGTGCCAGCAGCTTAGGAGGGTCTGCGGGCTCCTACAATGAGCAGTTCTTC. It specifies CASSLGGSAGSYNEQFF. The chain is built from TRBV7-2 and TRBJ2-1; D may be TRBD2 (5 bases). Germline CDR1 is SGHTA and CDR2 is FQGNSA. This CDR3 has 17 amino acids. V gave up 1 base and J gave up 0 bases, with 13 bases separating them. Variable domain in full (rest from reference TRBV7-2 and TRBJ2-1): GAGVSQSPSNKVTEKGKDVELRCDPISGHTALYWYRQSLGQGLEFLIYFQGNSAPDKSGLPSDRFSAERTGGSVSTLTIQRTQQEDSAVYLCASSLGGSAGSYNEQFFGPGTRLTVL.

The CDR3: CASSLSGPHQGFSGNTIYF. The CDR3 bases are TGTGCCAGCAGCTTATCGGGTCCCCATCAGGGTTTTTCTGGAAACACCATATATTTT. The chain recombines TRBV7-2 with TRBJ1-3; D is perhaps TRBD1 (5 bases). The V gene lost 2 bases and the J gene lost 1 base, with 21 bases spanning the gap. There are 19 residues in the CDR3. Germline V gene sequence: CDR1 SGHTA, CDR2 FQGNSA.

The chain couples TRBV5-1 to TRBJ2-7; 11 bases line up with TRBD2. Germline CDR1 and CDR2: SGHRS and YFSETQ. The trim removed 4 bases at V and 1 base at J, leaving 4 bases unmatched. This CDR3 has 15 amino acids. The CDR3: CASSGTSGGSYEQYF. CDR3 coding DNA: TGCGCCAGCAGCGGAACTAGCGGGGGATCCTACGAGCAGTACTTC.

The rearrangement links TRBV6-1 to TRBJ2-7; TRBD2 might be the D (6 bases). V was shortened by 4 bases and J by 6 bases, with 13 bases between the two germline ends. Germline V CDR1 and CDR2: MNHNS, SASEGT. The CDR3 totals 13 residues. The CDR3 DNA follows: TGTGCCAGCAGTGGACTAGTCCTAAGCGAGCAGTACTTC. It is translated as CASSGLVLSEQYF.

This chain connects TRBV2 to TRBJ1-2; D gene uncertain. Germline CDR1 reads SNHLY; CDR2 reads FYNNEI. The CDR3 spans 14 residues. Trimming shortened V by 0 bases and J by 8 bases, and 13 bases separated the two germline ends. The CDR3 nucleotides read TGTGCCAGCAGTGAAGCCCGATCGGGATACGGCTACACCTTC. Translation gives CASSEARSGYGYTF.

This clone has only one observation. The V call is TRBV5-1, the J call TRBJ2-6; D possibly corresponds to TRBD2 (5 bases). The CDR3 is 16 residues long. The germline V gene encodes CDR1 SGHRS and CDR2 YFSETQ. V shed 3 bases and J shed 0 bases, with 10 bases lying between them. The CDR3 spells CASSYTGISGANVLTF. DNA for the CDR3: TGCGCCAGCAGCTATACCGGGATCTCTGGGGCCAACGTCCTGACTTTC. The complete variable domain, with remaining parts taken from reference TRBV5-1 and TRBJ2-6, reads KAGVTQTPRYLIKTRGQQVTLSCSPISGHRSVSWYQQTPGQGLQFLFEYFSETQRNKGNFPGRFSGRQFSNSRSEMNVSTLELGDSALYLCASSYTGISGANVLTFGAGSRLTVL.

The chain uses TRBV12-1 and TRBJ2-7; the table's D call TRBD2 went unverified against the DNA. TRBV12-1 is reported as a pseudogene. CDR3 length: 15 amino acids. The CDR3 nucleotides are TGTGCCAGCAGCAGGAGAACTAGCGGGAAGCACGAGCAGTACTTC. Amino acids: CASSRRTSGKHEQYF.

This chain links TRBV28 with TRBJ1-6, with a weak D call TRBD1 (6 bases). V was trimmed by 4 bases and J by 0 bases, leaving 13 bases between them. The germline V gene has CDR1 MDHEN and CDR2 SYDVKM. CDR3 length: 17 residues. CDR3 region: CASSSLQGSSYNSPLHF. The DNA of the CDR3 is TGTGCCAGCAGTTCATTACAGGGAAGCTCCTATAATTCACCCCTCCACTTT.

The chain combines TRBV11-2 with TRBJ2-5; D is perhaps TRBD2 (6 bases). The length of the CDR3 is 15 residues. The germline V gene has CDR1 SGHAT and CDR2 FQNNGV. V lost 4 bases and J 5 bases, leaving 17 bases between the germline ends. CDR3 protein: CASSSLSGPRETQYF. The CDR3 bases are TGTGCCAGCAGCTCCCTTAGCGGTCCGCGGGAGACCCAGTACTTC. The complete variable domain, with remaining parts taken from reference TRBV11-2 and TRBJ2-5, reads EAGVAQSPRYKIIEKRQSVAFWCNPISGHATLYWYQQILGQGPKLLIQFQNNGVVDDSQLPKDRFSAERLKGVDSTLKIQPAKLEDSAVYLCASSSLSGPRETQYFGPGTRLLVL.

V is TRBV2 and J is TRBJ2-7, with a weak D call TRBD2 (5 bases). The CDR3 totals 14 residues. The germline V gene encodes CDR1 SNHLY and CDR2 FYNNEI. Trimming left V 2 bases short and J 3 bases short, with 11 bases between. The CDR3 DNA follows: TGTGCCAGCAGTGAACTAGCTGTGAGCTACGAGCAGTACTTC. Translating it yields CASSELAVSYEQYF.